The present entry profiles one T cell receptor (beta chain) with its context. Its specificity is not known. This entry belongs to a study of cytomegalovirus exposure and HLA in healthy donors. Overall study context: Around 87 million unique TCRs, all from HLA-typed donors, were included in an early release of the data.

Germline CDR1 reads MRHNA; CDR2 reads SNTAGT. V was trimmed by 2 bases and J by 3 bases, leaving 13 bases between them. This CDR3 is 16 amino acids long. Study-wide results and caveats: Previously analyzed data showed that most TCR beta V segments were productive at a frequency of about 87% or about 30%. The authors later found HLA-associated TCR beta chains more clonally expanded than equally common others. In vitro, three CMV-associated chains proved specific for CMV antigens.

With 60 Vbeta and 13 Jbeta primers, the PCR was carried out. The protocol was immunoSEQ multiplex PCR, while the TCRdb copy is restricted to in-frame clones and leaves out a portion. The repertoire holds roughly 150,000 clones, with just under 80% as singletons. Sequences were obtained from PBMCs. This clonotype was obtained from a man under 40 in good health and CMV-seronegative. The rearrangement links TRBV6-4 to TRBJ2-2; tentatively, D is TRBD1 (6 bases). The CDR3 bases are TGTGCCAGCAGTGACGGCCCGGACAGCCACACCGGGGAGCTGTTTTTT. Residues: CASSDGPDSHTGELFF.